Below are 22 T cell receptor beta chains sequenced from a single sample in a study of vaccination effects on CD4 cells after COVID-19. Isolation of CD4+ T cells took place after nine to ten days of culture. SARS-CoV-2 infected the person between March and December 2020, as confirmed by PCR. As their vaccination, participants received two doses of either BNT162b2 or mRNA-1273. Generated by immunoSEQ multiplex PCR, the TCRdb table keeps only in-frame clones and is missing some. The sample records under 40,000 clones, 75% being singletons. The antigens for these receptors are not known. This specimen was CD4+ T cells from PBMCs cultured without peptide, taken after COVID-19 vaccination. The origin of the receptors is a human donor who had a prior SARS-CoV-2 infection.

This chain uses TRBV4-1 with TRBJ1-2; D call uncertain. Germline CDR1 reads MGHRA; CDR2 reads YSYEKL. Between the trimmed V and J ends, which lost 3 bases and 11 bases, there was a span of 10 bases. The CDR3 is made up of 11 amino acids. Written as DNA, the CDR3 is TGCGCCAGCAGCCACAGTTTCGAGTACACCTTC. This gives the protein CASSHSFEYTF.

This clone was found once. The J gene is TRBJ2-1, the V gene TRBV7-2; TRBD2 aligns across 11 bases. The length of the CDR3 is 13 residues. The J segment lost 16 bases and the V segment lost 5 bases, leaving 10 bases of the junction unmatched. Germline V gene sequence: CDR1 SGHTA, CDR2 FQGNSA. CDR3 sequence: CASSPRPSGRYFF. The CDR3 nucleotides read TGTGCCAGCAGCCCAAGGCCTAGCGGGAGGTATTTCTTC.

This clone was detected a few times. This chain joins TRBV24-1 and TRBJ1-1; no clear D gene. The CDR3 contains 13 residues. CDR1 and CDR2 from the germline V gene are KGHDR and SFDVKD. Trimming left V 5 bases short and J 4 bases short, with 10 bases between. The DNA of the CDR3 is TGTGCCACCAGTGGACATGCGGGCACTGAAGCTTTCTTT. Translating gives CATSGHAGTEAFF.

The rearrangement joins TRBV12-5 to TRBJ2-3; 7 bases align to TRBD1. Germline CDR1 is LGHNT and CDR2 is FRNRAP. V trimming: 6 bases; J trimming: 2 bases; junction bases outside the gene matches: 5. This CDR3 contains 14 residues. The CDR3 region is CASGRGQLTDTQYF. CDR3 nucleotides: TGTGCTAGTGGACGGGGACAGCTCACAGATACGCAGTATTTT.

This sequence joins TRBV12-3 or TRBV12-4 and TRBJ2-3; D is unresolved. CDR3 size: 12 residues. V was trimmed by 5 bases and J by 6 bases, leaving 9 bases between them. The CDR3 nucleotides are TGTGCCAGCAGTCAACTCATGGATACGCAGTATTTT. Translation: CASSQLMDTQYF.

V gene TRBV6-5 combines with J gene TRBJ2-7; TRBD1 aligns across 7 bases. Germline V CDR1 and CDR2: MNHEY, SVGAGI. The V gene end was trimmed by 8 bases and the J gene end by 1 base; junction bases not matched to a gene: 11. The CDR3 contains 15 residues. The CDR3 loop is CASFVGTAKSYEQYF. The CDR3 coding sequence is TGTGCCAGCTTTGTTGGGACAGCAAAATCCTACGAGCAGTACTTC.

The J gene is TRBJ2-2, the V gene TRBV7-2; 9 bases are shared with TRBD2. The CDR3 totals 16 residues. Germline V gene lookup returns CDR1 SGHTA and CDR2 FQGNSA. Trimming took 5 bases from V and 4 from J; bases not matched to a gene: 8. The CDR3 sequence is CASSRIAGVLTGELFF. The DNA of the CDR3 is TGTGCCAGCAGCCGTATAGCGGGAGTCCTCACCGGGGAGCTGTTTTTT. Full variable domain (missing parts from reference TRBV7-2 and TRBJ2-2): GAGVSQSPSNKVTEKGKDVELRCDPISGHTALYWYRQSLGQGLEFLIYFQGNSAPDKSGLPSDRFSAERTGGSVSTLTIQRTQQEDSAVYLCASSRIAGVLTGELFFGEGSRLTVL.

The V call is TRBV5-8, the J call TRBJ1-5; 10 nucleotides match TRBD1. The CDR3 is 18 amino acids. Per the germline V gene, CDR1 is SGHTS and CDR2 is YDEGEE. Germline trimming cut 6 bases from V and 3 bases from J; bases unmatched to any gene: 15. The CDR3 here is CASTTWGEGQGSNQPQHF. The CDR3 coding sequence is TGTGCCAGCACCACCTGGGGAGAGGGACAGGGGTCCAATCAGCCCCAGCATTTT.

The chain uses TRBV4-1 and TRBJ1-6; TRBD1 matches at 8 bases. V lost 6 bases to trimming and J lost 1 base; unmatched junction nucleotides: 8. The germline V gene encodes CDR1 MGHRA and CDR2 YSYEKL. The CDR3 is 17 residues long. The CDR3 nucleotides are TGCGCCAGCAGTCCCCGGACAGGGTGGTCCTATAATTCACCCCTCCACTTT. This codes for CASSPRTGWSYNSPLHF.

The gene calls are TRBV5-4 and TRBJ2-2; D is undetermined. Germline CDR1 and CDR2: SGHNT and YYREEE (reference sequence). Between the trimmed V and J ends, which lost 0 bases and 4 bases, there was a span of 4 bases. CDR3 length: 13 amino acids. CDR3 amino acids: CASSLVTTGELFF. The CDR3 bases are TGTGCCAGCAGCTTGGTTACCACCGGGGAGCTGTTTTTT.

This clone has just a few counts. The chain is built from TRBV24-1 and TRBJ2-1; 11 bases map to TRBD2. V lost 3 bases to trimming and J lost 3 bases; unmatched junction nucleotides: 9. CDR1 KGHDR and CDR2 SFDVKD come from the germline V gene. This CDR3 region has 18 residues. CDR3 loop: CATSDAGTSGSNYNEQFF. CDR3 DNA: TGTGCCACCAGTGATGCCGGGACTAGCGGATCCAACTACAATGAGCAGTTCTTC.

The chain combines TRBV15 with TRBJ2-5; D is perhaps TRBD1 (6 bases). V was shortened by 2 bases and J by 5 bases, with 12 bases between the two germline ends. The CDR3 spans 14 residues. Germline lookup yields CDR1 LNHNV and CDR2 YYDKDF (reference sequence). The CDR3 nucleotides read TGTGCCACCAGCAGAACGGACAGTTGGGAGACCCAGTACTTC. Its protein is CATSRTDSWETQYF. Complete variable domain (other parts from reference TRBV15 and TRBJ2-5): DAMVIQNPRYQVTQFGKPVTLSCSQTLNHNVMYWYQQKSSQAPKLLFHYYDKDFNNEADTPDNFQSRRPNTSFCFLDIRSPGLGDTAMYLCATSRTDSWETQYFGPGTRLLVL.

V and J are TRBV4-1 and TRBJ2-7; D is perhaps TRBD1 (6 bases). Germline lookup yields CDR1 MGHRA and CDR2 YSYEKL. The CDR3 has 15 residues. Trimming cost V 0 bases and J 5 bases, with 14 bases left between them. The CDR3 sequence is CASSQDWGRGDEQYF. The DNA for the CDR3 is TGCGCCAGCAGCCAAGATTGGGGCAGGGGAGACGAGCAGTACTTC.

This clone came up a few times. The J gene is TRBJ1-5, the V gene TRBV2, with D hard to call. Germline CDR1 is SNHLY and CDR2 is FYNNEI. V dropped 4 bases and J dropped 5 bases, with 12 bases sitting between them. CDR3 length: 14 residues. The CDR3 loop is CASSGWSVDQPQHF. The CDR3, as DNA: TGTGCCAGCAGTGGGTGGTCAGTAGATCAGCCCCAGCATTTT.

This sequence joins TRBV30 and TRBJ2-1; 8 nucleotides line up with TRBD1. Trimming removed 5 bases from V and 3 bases from J; junction bases left unmatched: 3. This CDR3 has 13 amino acids. Germline V gives CDR1 GTSNPN, CDR2 SVGIG (reference sequence). Written as DNA, the CDR3 is TGTGCCTGGTCCGGGACAGGCTACAATGAGCAGTTCTTC. Residues: CAWSGTGYNEQFF.

This clone is medium-sized (0.01 to 0.1%) by share. V and J are TRBV21-1 and TRBJ2-1; TRBD1 is taken as the D call from the table, unchecked against the DNA. TRBV21-1 is a known pseudogene. CDR3 length equals 15 residues. Written as DNA, the CDR3 is TGTGCCAGCAGCAATTTGAGACAGGGGTACAATGAGCAGTTCTTC. The encoded protein is CASSNLRQGYNEQFF.

The genes are TRBV6-5 and TRBJ1-1; 7 nucleotides agree with TRBD1. The CDR3 has 15 residues. CDR1 is MNHEY and CDR2 is SVGAGI in the germline V gene. V was pared by 0 bases and J by 6 bases, with 7 bases of the junction left unmatched. The CDR3 DNA is TGTGCCAGCAGTTACTCAGGGGGCCCGATGGCTGAAGCTTTCTTT. Amino acid sequence: CASSYSGGPMAEAFF.

This clone was counted once. This chain uses TRBV5-8 with TRBJ1-1; D is possibly TRBD1 (5 bases). The CDR3 spans 15 residues. V shed 2 bases and J shed 1 base, with 12 bases lying between them. The germline CDR1 and CDR2 sequences are SGHTS and YDEGEE. For the CDR3, the DNA is TGTGCCAGCAGCTTACTCCCGACAGAGAACACTGAAGCTTTCTTT. Protein product: CASSLLPTENTEAFF.

The chain combines TRBV7-6 with TRBJ2-3; weak D call: TRBD1 (5 bases). CDR1 is SGHVS and CDR2 is FNYEAQ in the germline V gene. V was pared by 2 bases and J by 4 bases, with 22 bases between. This CDR3 comprises 18 residues. The CDR3 loop reads CASSLLAGSQARSDTQYF. For the CDR3, the DNA is TGTGCCAGCAGCTTATTGGCAGGGTCACAAGCAAGGTCAGATACGCAGTATTTT.

As to this clone: The DNA is left out, because the CDR3 cannot be placed on it with certainty; the CDR3 is given as TCRdb lists it. The chain couples TRBV21-1 to TRBJ1-1. TRBV21-1 is a known pseudogene. The CDR3 numbers 17 amino acids, ends counted. CDR3 amino acids: CASSKVGGGAKDTEAFF.

This clone occurred once. The chain joins TRBV9 to TRBJ1-2; possible D gene TRBD1, 5 bases. Trimming cost V 0 bases and J 4 bases, with 37 bases left between them. This CDR3 region has 23 residues. Germline CDR1 and CDR2: SGDLS and YYNGEE. CDR3 DNA sequence: TGTGCCAGCAGCGTAGGTCCTTGGGGACGGGCGGAAGGGAACAGTATCGGGCGCTATGGCTACACCTTC. It translates to CASSVGPWGRAEGNSIGRYGYTF. Using reference TRBV9 and TRBJ1-2 for the parts outside the CDR3, the full variable domain is DSGVTQTPKHLITATGQRVTLRCSPRSGDLSVYWYQQSLDQGLQFLIQYYNGEERAKGNILERFSAQQFPDLHSELNLSSLELGDSALYFCASSVGPWGRAEGNSIGRYGYTFGSGTRLTVV.

The gene calls are TRBV7-9 and TRBJ1-3; D gene uncertain. This CDR3 has 14 amino acids. Per germline, CDR1 SEHNR and CDR2 FQNEAQ (reference sequence). Deletions cut 2 bases from V and 9 bases from J, with 14 bases between. The CDR3 DNA follows: TGTGCCAGCAGCTTAATGAGCCCCGATAGCACCATATATTTT. The encoded protein is CASSLMSPDSTIYF.